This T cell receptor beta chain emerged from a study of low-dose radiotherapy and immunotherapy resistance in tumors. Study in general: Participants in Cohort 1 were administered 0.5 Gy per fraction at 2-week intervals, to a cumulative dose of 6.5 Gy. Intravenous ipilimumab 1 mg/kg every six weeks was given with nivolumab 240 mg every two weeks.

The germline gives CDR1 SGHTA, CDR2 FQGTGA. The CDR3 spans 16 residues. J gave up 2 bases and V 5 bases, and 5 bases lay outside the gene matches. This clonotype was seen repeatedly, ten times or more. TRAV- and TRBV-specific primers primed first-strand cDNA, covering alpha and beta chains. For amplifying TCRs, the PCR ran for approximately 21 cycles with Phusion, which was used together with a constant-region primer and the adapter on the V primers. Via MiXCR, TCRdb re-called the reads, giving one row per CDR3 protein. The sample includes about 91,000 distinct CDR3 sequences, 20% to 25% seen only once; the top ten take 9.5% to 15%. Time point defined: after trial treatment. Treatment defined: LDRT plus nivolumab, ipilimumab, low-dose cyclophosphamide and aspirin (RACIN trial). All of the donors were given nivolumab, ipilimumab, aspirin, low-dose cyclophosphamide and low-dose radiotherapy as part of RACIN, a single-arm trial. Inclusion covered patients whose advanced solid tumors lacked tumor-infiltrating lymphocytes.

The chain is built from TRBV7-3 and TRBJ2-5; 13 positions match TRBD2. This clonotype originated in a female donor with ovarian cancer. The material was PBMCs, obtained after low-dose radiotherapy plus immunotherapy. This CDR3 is CASSIGTSGIQETQYF. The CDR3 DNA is TGTGCCAGCAGCATCGGGACTAGCGGGATACAAGAGACCCAGTACTTC.